The rows below give T cell receptor beta chains drawn from one sample of a study of blood T cells in healthy people across ages. Via MiXCR, TCRdb re-called the 5' RACE reads, giving one row per CDR3 protein. The sample includes about 830,000 distinct CDR3 sequences, approximately 65% of them seen just once. Source material: blood. The receptors were sampled from a man aged 25-45 years in good health. CDR3s include the opening cysteine and the closing phenylalanine or tryptophan. The order of the fields is J gene, D gene, clone size, V gene, CDR3 DNA, CDR3 protein. A D gene is named only where the DNA matches it firmly. Clone size is stated in some rows and not others, as once, few, many or a class when expanded.

j_gene: TRBJ2-7; d_gene: NA; abundance: few; v_gene: TRBV10-3; CDR3nt: TGTGCCATCAGTGAAGGGGGATACGAGCAGTACTTC; CDR3aa: CAISEGGYEQYF
j_gene: TRBJ2-3; d_gene: TRBD2; abundance: NA; v_gene: TRBV20-1; CDR3nt: TGCAGTGCTAGGCGGACTAGCGGGGGGCCTACAGATACGCAGTATTTT; CDR3aa: CSARRTSGGPTDTQYF
j_gene: TRBJ2-7; d_gene: NA; abundance: NA; v_gene: TRBV20-1; CDR3nt: TGCAGTGCTCTTGGAGGGTACGAGCAGTACTTC; CDR3aa: CSALGGYEQYF
j_gene: TRBJ1-2; d_gene: TRBD1; abundance: few; v_gene: TRBV6-5; CDR3nt: TGTGCCAGCAGCCCCGGACAGGCCACCTATGGCTACACCTTC; CDR3aa: CASSPGQATYGYTF
j_gene: TRBJ1-4; d_gene: TRBD1; abundance: NA; v_gene: TRBV10-3; CDR3nt: TGTGCCATCAGCCGGGACAGGGGAGATGAAAAACTGTTTTTT; CDR3aa: CAISRDRGDEKLFF
j_gene: TRBJ2-6; d_gene: NA; abundance: NA; v_gene: TRBV29-1; CDR3nt: TGCAGCGTTGAATTTTCAGACTCTGGGGCCAACGTCCTGACTTTC; CDR3aa: CSVEFSDSGANVLTF
j_gene: TRBJ2-5; d_gene: TRBD2; abundance: NA; v_gene: TRBV7-9; CDR3nt: TGTGCCAGCAGCTTAGTCACAACTAGCGGCCAAGAGACCCAGTACTTC; CDR3aa: CASSLVTTSGQETQYF
j_gene: TRBJ2-1; d_gene: NA; abundance: NA; v_gene: TRBV7-2; CDR3nt: TGTGCCAGCAGCTATCCAGGGGGGTTCAACAATGAGCAGTTCTTC; CDR3aa: CASSYPGGFNNEQFF
j_gene: TRBJ2-1; d_gene: NA; abundance: NA; v_gene: TRBV11-2; CDR3nt: TGTGCCAGCAGCTTCGCCGTGGATGAGCAGTTCTTC; CDR3aa: CASSFAVDEQFF
j_gene: TRBJ2-2; d_gene: NA; abundance: NA; v_gene: TRBV12-3/TRBV12-4; CDR3nt: TGTGCCAGCAGTGCGGGACTCAGCGGGGAGCTGTTTTTT; CDR3aa: CASSAGLSGELFF
j_gene: TRBJ2-3; d_gene: TRBD1; abundance: NA; v_gene: TRBV6-1; CDR3nt: TGTGCCAGCAGTGAGGACGAATGGGACAGGAGCACAGATACGCAGTATTTT; CDR3aa: CASSEDEWDRSTDTQYF
j_gene: TRBJ2-1; d_gene: NA; abundance: NA; v_gene: TRBV7-3; CDR3nt: TGTGCCAGCAGTGGAGACACCGAGCAGTTCTTC; CDR3aa: CASSGDTEQFF
j_gene: TRBJ1-5; d_gene: NA; abundance: NA; v_gene: TRBV28; CDR3nt: TGTGCCAGTGCTGACCCAGGGAGGAATCAGCCCCAGCATTTT; CDR3aa: CASADPGRNQPQHF
j_gene: TRBJ1-5; d_gene: TRBD1; abundance: few; v_gene: TRBV6-1; CDR3nt: TGTGCCAGCAAGGGACAGAGAGATAGCAATCAGCCCCAGCATTTT; CDR3aa: CASKGQRDSNQPQHF
j_gene: TRBJ1-2; d_gene: NA; abundance: few; v_gene: TRBV7-2; CDR3nt: TGTGCCAGCAGCTTATACGACAGGAACTATGGCTACACCTTC; CDR3aa: CASSLYDRNYGYTF
j_gene: TRBJ2-1; d_gene: NA; abundance: few; v_gene: TRBV7-9; CDR3nt: TGTGCCAGCAGCTCCCAATCCAGTGGGACGTACAATGAGCAGTTCTTC; CDR3aa: CASSSQSSGTYNEQFF
j_gene: TRBJ2-3; d_gene: NA; abundance: NA; v_gene: TRBV2; CDR3nt: TGTGCCAGTACAGGGCCCTGGGTAGATACGCAGTATTTT; CDR3aa: CASTGPWVDTQYF
j_gene: TRBJ1-2; d_gene: NA; abundance: NA; v_gene: TRBV28; CDR3nt: TGTGCCACCTCAGCTAACTATGGCTACACCTTC; CDR3aa: CATSANYGYTF
j_gene: TRBJ1-1; d_gene: NA; abundance: NA; v_gene: TRBV4-3; CDR3nt: TGCGCCAGCAACCAAATAGGCGGCAGGGCCCCCACTGGAGCTTTCTTT; CDR3aa: CASNQIGGRAPTGAFF
j_gene: TRBJ1-2; d_gene: NA; abundance: NA; v_gene: TRBV4-3; CDR3nt: TGCGCCAGCAGCCAAGTGGGGGGGGATTATGGCTACACCTTC; CDR3aa: CASSQVGGDYGYTF
j_gene: TRBJ2-2; d_gene: NA; abundance: NA; v_gene: TRBV2; CDR3nt: TGTGCCAGCAGTGATGAGTTACAGGGCCATCCCGGGGAGCTGTTTTTT; CDR3aa: CASSDELQGHPGELFF
j_gene: TRBJ2-1; d_gene: TRBD2; abundance: NA; v_gene: TRBV29-1; CDR3nt: TGCAGCGCCGGGACTAGTGGAGGAGGCTCCTACAATGAGCAGTTCTTC; CDR3aa: CSAGTSGGGSYNEQFF
j_gene: TRBJ2-3; d_gene: NA; abundance: NA; v_gene: TRBV7-6; CDR3nt: TGTGCCAGCAGCTTAGGGTTTGGGGGCGCTTACACAGATACACAGTATTTT; CDR3aa: CASSLGFGGAYTDTQYF
j_gene: TRBJ2-7; d_gene: TRBD1; abundance: few; v_gene: TRBV19; CDR3nt: TGTGCCAGTAGTATGCCGGGACAGGGGTCCCACGAGCAGTACTTC; CDR3aa: CASSMPGQGSHEQYF
j_gene: TRBJ2-3; d_gene: NA; abundance: NA; v_gene: TRBV4-3; CDR3nt: TGCGCCAGCAGCCAAGATAAATACACGGGCCGGGGGTATAGAGATACGCAGTATTTT; CDR3aa: CASSQDKYTGRGYRDTQYF
j_gene: TRBJ2-5; d_gene: NA; abundance: NA; v_gene: TRBV7-9; CDR3nt: TGTGCCAGCAGCTTAGCGCTAAAGTCCGGGGGCGATGAGCAGTACTTC; CDR3aa: CASSLALKSGGDEQYF
j_gene: TRBJ2-7; d_gene: NA; abundance: NA; v_gene: TRBV7-2; CDR3nt: TGTGCCAGCAGCGCCGACTTTGGGGGGCGATGGGAGCAGTACTTC; CDR3aa: CASSADFGGRWEQYF
j_gene: TRBJ2-1; d_gene: TRBD2; abundance: few; v_gene: TRBV20-1; CDR3nt: TGCAGTGCCCCTGTACCAGCGGGGAGTGTATTGAATGAGCAGTTCTTC; CDR3aa: CSAPVPAGSVLNEQFF
j_gene: TRBJ2-3; d_gene: NA; abundance: NA; v_gene: TRBV20-1; CDR3nt: TGCAGTGCTAGAGGAGGCGGGGCAAACACAGATACGCAGTATTTT; CDR3aa: CSARGGGANTDTQYF
j_gene: TRBJ1-2; d_gene: NA; abundance: NA; v_gene: TRBV4-3; CDR3nt: TGCGCCAGCAGCCAAGAGTTCGGGTACTATGGCTACACCTTC; CDR3aa: CASSQEFGYYGYTF
j_gene: TRBJ2-7; d_gene: TRBD1; abundance: few; v_gene: TRBV12-3/TRBV12-4; CDR3nt: TGTGCCAGCAGTCCGGGGACAGGGGTATACTACGAGCAGTACTTC; CDR3aa: CASSPGTGVYYEQYF
j_gene: TRBJ2-3; d_gene: TRBD2; abundance: NA; v_gene: TRBV7-2; CDR3nt: TGTGCCAGCAGCCCAGGGCCTAGCGGGGGGCGGGGGCCAGATACGCAGTATTTT; CDR3aa: CASSPGPSGGRGPDTQYF
j_gene: TRBJ2-1; d_gene: NA; abundance: NA; v_gene: TRBV5-1; CDR3nt: TGCGCCAGCAGCTCGGGACTCTCCTCCGTCTACAATGAGCAGTTCTTC; CDR3aa: CASSSGLSSVYNEQFF
j_gene: TRBJ2-7; d_gene: NA; abundance: few; v_gene: TRBV12-3/TRBV12-4; CDR3nt: TGTGCCAGCAGCTCAGGTCTCTCCTCCGAGCAGTACTTC; CDR3aa: CASSSGLSSEQYF
j_gene: TRBJ1-2; d_gene: NA; abundance: NA; v_gene: TRBV20-1; CDR3nt: TGCAGTGCTAGAGGGCCCAATTCCCCTAACTATGGCTACACCTTC; CDR3aa: CSARGPNSPNYGYTF
j_gene: TRBJ2-5; d_gene: NA; abundance: few; v_gene: TRBV29-1; CDR3nt: TGCAGCGTAGACCGCAGCAGGGGTTCGGAGACCCAGTACTTC; CDR3aa: CSVDRSRGSETQYF
j_gene: TRBJ2-5; d_gene: NA; abundance: few; v_gene: TRBV5-1; CDR3nt: TGCGCCAGCAGCTTGGGAACTCCAAAACGGGAGACCCAGTACTTC; CDR3aa: CASSLGTPKRETQYF
j_gene: TRBJ2-3; d_gene: NA; abundance: NA; v_gene: TRBV11-3; CDR3nt: TGTGCCAGCAGCCGGGCTCTGGGCAGTACGCAGTATTTT; CDR3aa: CASSRALGSTQYF
j_gene: TRBJ2-6; d_gene: NA; abundance: few; v_gene: TRBV7-2; CDR3nt: TGTGCCAGCAGCTTTATTCAGTACGGGGGGCTATCTGGGGCCAACGTCCTGACTTTC; CDR3aa: CASSFIQYGGLSGANVLTF
j_gene: TRBJ2-7; d_gene: TRBD1; abundance: few; v_gene: TRBV28; CDR3nt: TGTGCCAGCAGTTTATTTGCAGGGGGCGCGAAGCGGGCCCCCTACGAGCAGTACTTC; CDR3aa: CASSLFAGGAKRAPYEQYF
j_gene: TRBJ1-6; d_gene: NA; abundance: NA; v_gene: TRBV6-1; CDR3nt: TGTGCCAGCAGTGAAGGGTTGGGGGGCCGGAATTCACCCCTCCACTTT; CDR3aa: CASSEGLGGRNSPLHF
j_gene: TRBJ2-7; d_gene: TRBD1; abundance: NA; v_gene: TRBV29-1; CDR3nt: TGCAGCGGTACAGGGGGCGGCGAGCAGTACTTC; CDR3aa: CSGTGGGEQYF
j_gene: TRBJ2-6; d_gene: NA; abundance: NA; v_gene: TRBV4-2; CDR3nt: TGTGCCAGCAGCCCCCTCGGACTGAACGGGGCCAACGTCCTGACTTTC; CDR3aa: CASSPLGLNGANVLTF
j_gene: TRBJ2-7; d_gene: NA; abundance: NA; v_gene: TRBV20-1; CDR3nt: TGCAGTGCTAGTTACCTCTACGAGCAGTACTTC; CDR3aa: CSASYLYEQYF
j_gene: TRBJ2-5; d_gene: TRBD1; abundance: NA; v_gene: TRBV9; CDR3nt: TGTCCCAGCAGCCCTTGGGGACAGGGAAGGCGGGAGCAGTACTTC; CDR3aa: CPSSPWGQGRREQYF
j_gene: TRBJ2-3; d_gene: NA; abundance: NA; v_gene: TRBV5-1; CDR3nt: TGCGCCAGCAGCGGGGGGCCCCGCACAGATACGCAGTATTTT; CDR3aa: CASSGGPRTDTQYF
j_gene: TRBJ2-1; d_gene: TRBD2; abundance: NA; v_gene: TRBV30; CDR3nt: TGTGCCTCCTTTCCGGGGGGGACCTCCTACAATGAGCAGTTCTTC; CDR3aa: CASFPGGTSYNEQFF
j_gene: TRBJ2-3; d_gene: TRBD1; abundance: few; v_gene: TRBV29-1; CDR3nt: TGCAGCGAGATAGAACAGGGGAAAAATCCCACAGATACGCAGTATTTT; CDR3aa: CSEIEQGKNPTDTQYF
j_gene: TRBJ2-3; d_gene: NA; abundance: NA; v_gene: TRBV27; CDR3nt: TGTGCCAGCAGTTTATTCGGGGTTCTTAGCACAGATACGCAGTATTTT; CDR3aa: CASSLFGVLSTDTQYF
j_gene: TRBJ2-5; d_gene: NA; abundance: NA; v_gene: TRBV20-1; CDR3nt: TGCAGTGTTTCTCGGGCCGCGGGGGAGACCCAGTACTTC; CDR3aa: CSVSRAAGETQYF
j_gene: TRBJ2-3; d_gene: NA; abundance: NA; v_gene: TRBV20-1; CDR3nt: TGCAGTGCTACTAGGTCCCCAGATACGCAGTATTTT; CDR3aa: CSATRSPDTQYF
j_gene: TRBJ2-7; d_gene: NA; abundance: few; v_gene: TRBV20-1; CDR3nt: TGCAGTGCTCCCCCGTTAGCGGACGAGCAGTACTTC; CDR3aa: CSAPPLADEQYF
j_gene: TRBJ2-6; d_gene: NA; abundance: few; v_gene: TRBV25-1; CDR3nt: TGTGCCAGCAGTTGGGCAGGGGACCCTGGGGCCAACGTCCTGACTTTC; CDR3aa: CASSWAGDPGANVLTF
j_gene: TRBJ2-1; d_gene: TRBD2; abundance: NA; v_gene: TRBV7-2; CDR3nt: TGTGCCAGCAGCCACCGGACTAGCGCGGGGATTTACAATGAGCAGTTCTTC; CDR3aa: CASSHRTSAGIYNEQFF
j_gene: TRBJ2-1; d_gene: TRBD2; abundance: NA; v_gene: TRBV7-2; CDR3nt: TGTGCCAGCAGCCAAGGACTAGCGGGGGGGCTTGGTGAGCAGTTCTTC; CDR3aa: CASSQGLAGGLGEQFF
j_gene: TRBJ2-5; d_gene: NA; abundance: few; v_gene: TRBV20-1; CDR3nt: TGCAGTGCTAGAGGGCCGGGTGGGGAGACCCAGTACTTC; CDR3aa: CSARGPGGETQYF
j_gene: TRBJ2-1; d_gene: TRBD1; abundance: NA; v_gene: TRBV5-1; CDR3nt: TGCGCCAGCAACCCCACAGGGGGGAATGAGCAGTTCTTC; CDR3aa: CASNPTGGNEQFF